Listed below are T cell receptor beta chains from one sample, sequenced in a study of blood T cell repertoires in COVID-19. Assay used: immunoSEQ multiplex PCR; TCRdb lists only in-frame clones, some missing. The sample records approximately 150,000 clones, about 86% being singletons. The sequencing input was peripheral blood. The receptors stem from a woman aged 60-75 years with acute or convalescent COVID-19. CDR3s include the opening cysteine and the closing phenylalanine or tryptophan. A D gene is named only where the DNA matches it firmly. Clone size is given for some rows only: seen once, a few or many times, or a class if the clone is expanded.

>TRBV5-4|TRBJ2-2|TRBD1|.
TGTGCCAGCAGCGCACCCCGGACAGGGGACACCGGGGAGCTGTTTTTT
CASSAPRTGDTGELFF
>TRBV4-1|TRBJ2-1|.|.
TGCGCCAGCAGCCAGGGATCAGGGCGCTCCTACAATGAGCAGTTCTTC
CASSQGSGRSYNEQFF
>TRBV7-8|TRBJ2-1|TRBD2|.
TGTGCCACTTCCGACACCGGGACTAACAATGAGCAGTTCTTC
CATSDTGTNNEQFF
>TRBV7-8|TRBJ1-1|TRBD1|.
TGTGCCAGCAGTCTGGACAGGATTGGAGCTGAAGCTTTCTTT
CASSLDRIGAEAFF
>TRBV5-6|TRBJ1-4|TRBD1|.
TGTGCCAGCAGCACTCGGACAGGGGTTAATGAAAAACTGTTTTTT
CASSTRTGVNEKLFF
>TRBV19|TRBJ1-5|TRBD1|.
TGTGCCAGTAGTATAACGGGGCAGGGGGCTCTGAGCAATCAGCCCCAGCATTTT
CASSITGQGALSNQPQHF
>TRBV2|TRBJ2-3|.|.
TGTGCCACCGGGATGACTAGGCATCCGCAGTATTTT
CATGMTRHPQYF
>TRBV19|TRBJ2-1|TRBD2|.
TGTGCCAGTAGAGCTCTAGCGGGGGATGAGCAGTTCTTC
CASRALAGDEQFF
>TRBV6-2/TRBV6-3|TRBJ1-1|.|many
TGTGCCAGCAGTTACTCTAAGAACACTGAAGCTTTCTTT
CASSYSKNTEAFF
>TRBV5-4|TRBJ1-2|.|.
TGTGCCAGCAACTACCAGGGTGGCTATGGCTACACCTTC
CASNYQGGYGYTF
>TRBV19|TRBJ1-3|.|once
TGTGCCAGTAGTATCGGGGGCTCTGGAAACACCATATATTTT
CASSIGGSGNTIYF
>TRBV10-3|TRBJ1-5|TRBD1|.
TGTGCCATCAGTGAGGGACAGGGGCAGGCCCAGCATTTT
CAISEGQGQAQHF
>TRBV11-3|TRBJ2-5|.|once
TGTGCCAGCAGCTTACTGGGGGGACCAGAGACCCAGTACTTC
CASSLLGGPETQYF
>TRBV7-8|TRBJ2-7|.|once
TGTGCCAGCAGCCTACAACATCACAGGGACTACGAGCAGTACTTC
CASSLQHHRDYEQYF